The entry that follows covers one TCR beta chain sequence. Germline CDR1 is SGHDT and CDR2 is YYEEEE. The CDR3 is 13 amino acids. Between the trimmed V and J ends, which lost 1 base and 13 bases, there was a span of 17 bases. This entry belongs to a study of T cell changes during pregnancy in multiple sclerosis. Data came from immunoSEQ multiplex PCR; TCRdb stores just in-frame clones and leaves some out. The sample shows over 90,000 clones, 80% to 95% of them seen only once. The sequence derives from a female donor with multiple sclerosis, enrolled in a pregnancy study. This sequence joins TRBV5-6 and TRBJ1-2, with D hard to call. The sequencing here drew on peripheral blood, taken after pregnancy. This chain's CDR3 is CASSLPAPGSLTF. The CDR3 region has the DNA TGTGCCAGCAGCTTGCCGGCCCCAGGTAGTCTCACCTTC.